The 7 T cell receptor beta chains given below trace back to one sample, sequenced in a study of T cells after yellow fever vaccination. In TCRdb, the 5' RACE reads were re-called with MiXCR into one record per CDR3 protein. The sample holds under 200,000 distinct CDR3 sequences, less than 9% seen once. The sequencing used CD4+ T cells sorted from PBMCs, collected about 5 days after the first yellow fever vaccination. Receptors originate from a man in his late teens or twenties who received the YFV17D yellow fever vaccine.

This clonotype was seen more than once but under ten times. The genes are TRBV6-5 and TRBJ2-3; 10 nucleotides match TRBD2. The ends lost 0 bases at V and 5 bases at J; junction bases unmatched: 11. The CDR3 length is 18 residues. Germline V gene sequence: CDR1 MNHEY, CDR2 SVGAGI. CDR3 sequence reads: CASSYSRGSGGARDTQYF. Written as DNA, the CDR3 is TGTGCCAGCAGTTACTCCCGGGGAAGCGGGGGGGCAAGAGATACGCAGTATTTT.

This clonotype was detected ten times or more. V and J are TRBV5-5 and TRBJ2-1, with no clear D. Trimming left V 0 bases short and J 6 bases short, with 7 bases between. CDR3 length equals 13 residues. CDR1 and CDR2 (germline): SGHKS, YYEKEE (reference sequence). The CDR3 coding sequence is TGTGCCAGCAGCTTGGCTAGGTTCAATGAGCAGTTCTTC. It is translated as CASSLARFNEQFF.

This clonotype appeared a few times. The V and J genes are TRBV12-3 or TRBV12-4 and TRBJ2-4; 9 bases are shared with TRBD1. The CDR3 extends over 16 amino acids. V lost 3 bases, J lost 7 bases, and 10 bases stayed unmatched. CDR3 coding DNA: TGTGCCAGCAGTTTTCAATGGACAGGGGTTGGGAACATTCAGTACTTC. This sequence encodes CASSFQWTGVGNIQYF.

The chain has TRBV7-2 and TRBJ2-3, with 8 bases aligning to TRBD1. Per germline, CDR1 SGHTA and CDR2 FQGNSA. The CDR3 is 14 residues long. J was trimmed by 4 bases and V by 6 bases; bases with no gene match: 6. The chain's CDR3 is CASRGGQVPDTQYF. DNA of the CDR3: TGTGCCAGCAGGGGGGGACAGGTTCCAGATACGCAGTATTTT.

This clonotype has a handful of counts. The CDR3, as DNA: TGCAGTGCCCTGCCCCCGACGGGAGAAAAACTGTTTTTT. Amino acids: CSALPPTGEKLFF. The chain couples TRBV20-1 to TRBJ1-4; D remains unclear. Germline V gene lookup returns CDR1 DFQATT and CDR2 SNEGSKA (reference sequence). The CDR3 consists of 13 residues. V was shortened by 6 bases and J by 8 bases, with 16 bases between the two germline ends.

About this clonotype: A single base separates this from a much larger clone, so it may be a read error. The chain employs TRBV20-1 and TRBJ1-2, with no clear D. The CDR3 covers 13 residues. Germline values: CDR1 DFQATT, CDR2 SNEGSKA (reference sequence). The V gene lost 6 bases and the J gene lost 4 bases, with 15 bases spanning the gap. The CDR3, as DNA: TGCAGTGCCGCCGTGACGGTAACCTATGGCTACACCTTC. Amino acids: CSAAVTVTYGYTF.

This clonotype came up many times. V is TRBV3-1 and J is TRBJ2-4, with D unclear. CDR3 length equals 12 residues. From germline, CDR1 is LGHDT and CDR2 YNNKEL (reference sequence). V was shortened by 1 base and J by 6 bases, with 4 bases between the two germline ends. CDR3 protein: CASSQAGNIQYF. The CDR3 nucleotides read TGTGCCAGCAGCCAAGCGGGAAACATTCAGTACTTC.